These T cell receptor beta chains were read from a single sample in a study of T-cell memory formation after mild COVID-19. Each CDR3 protein gets one entry after TCRdb re-called the 5' RACE reads with MiXCR. The table lists around 210,000 distinct CDR3 sequences, more than 8% of them singletons. The specimen was PBMCs or a T cell subset sorted from them (not recorded which). The receptors shown here come from a man aged 18 to 30 who had mild COVID-19 (a few samples of this study predate the infection). Cell type and time point are not known. CDR3s include the opening cysteine and the closing phenylalanine or tryptophan. Each record gives: clone size, D gene, CDR3 length, J gene, V gene, CDR3 protein, CDR3 DNA. A D gene is named only where the DNA matches it firmly. Some rows have no size entry. The others give once, few or many, or a class for an expanded clone.

size: .; D: .; length: 14; J: TRBJ2-3; V: TRBV9; CDR3: CASSPLQGADTQYF; DNA: TGTGCCAGCAGCCCCCTCCAGGGCGCAGATACGCAGTATTTT
size: many; D: TRBD1; length: 14; J: TRBJ2-7; V: TRBV7-2; CDR3: CASSPRQGPYEQYF; DNA: TGTGCCAGCAGTCCTCGACAGGGGCCCTACGAGCAGTACTTC
size: .; D: .; length: 13; J: TRBJ2-5; V: TRBV12-3/TRBV12-4; CDR3: CASTRGAGETQYF; DNA: TGTGCCAGCACCAGAGGGGCGGGGGAGACCCAGTACTTC
size: few; D: .; length: 14; J: TRBJ2-1; V: TRBV6-6; CDR3: CASRSGRSYNEQFF; DNA: TGTGCCAGCCGTAGCGGTCGCTCCTACAATGAGCAGTTCTTC
size: many; D: .; length: 12; J: TRBJ2-6; V: TRBV12-3/TRBV12-4; CDR3: CASSPGSNVLTF; DNA: TGTGCCAGCAGTCCTGGGTCCAACGTCCTGACTTTC
size: few; D: .; length: 15; J: TRBJ1-6; V: TRBV7-3; CDR3: CASSLSPPPDSPLHF; DNA: TGTGCCAGCAGCTTAAGCCCCCCTCCGGATTCACCCCTCCACTTT
size: many; D: TRBD1; length: 14; J: TRBJ2-7; V: TRBV7-2; CDR3: CASSTRDSFYEQYF; DNA: TGTGCCAGCAGCACCCGGGACAGCTTCTACGAGCAGTACTTC
size: .; D: .; length: 12; J: TRBJ1-5; V: TRBV6-2/TRBV6-3; CDR3: CASSNPRQPQHF; DNA: TGTGCCAGCAGTAACCCACGGCAGCCCCAGCATTTT
size: many; D: .; length: 14; J: TRBJ1-6; V: TRBV5-1; CDR3: CASSLDVARSPLHF; DNA: TGCGCCAGCAGCCTCGACGTTGCCCGTTCACCCCTCCACTTT
size: .; D: .; length: 15; J: TRBJ2-3; V: TRBV9; CDR3: CASSVGPSSTDTQYF; DNA: TGTGCCAGCAGCGTAGGTCCCTCCTCCACAGATACGCAGTATTTT
size: few; D: .; length: 13; J: TRBJ1-2; V: TRBV28; CDR3: CASSSRLGAGYTF; DNA: TGTGCCAGCAGTTCCCGCCTCGGAGCTGGCTACACCTTC
size: few; D: .; length: 15; J: TRBJ1-2; V: TRBV6-1; CDR3: CASSEAGTPNYGYTF; DNA: TGTGCCAGCAGTGAAGCCGGGACACCTAACTATGGCTACACCTTC
size: many; D: TRBD2; length: 15; J: TRBJ2-5; V: TRBV7-2; CDR3: CASSGVSGGQETQYF; DNA: TGTGCCAGCAGCGGCGTTAGCGGGGGCCAAGAGACCCAGTACTTC
size: few; D: .; length: 15; J: TRBJ1-1; V: TRBV9; CDR3: CASSALKGGSTEAFF; DNA: TGTGCCAGCAGCGCCCTTAAGGGGGGGAGCACTGAAGCTTTCTTT
size: few; D: .; length: 13; J: TRBJ2-2; V: TRBV9; CDR3: CASRVGQTGELFF; DNA: TGTGCCAGCAGAGTAGGACAGACCGGGGAGCTGTTTTTT
size: .; D: .; length: 12; J: TRBJ1-4; V: TRBV20-1; CDR3: CSARNLLEKLFF; DNA: TGCAGTGCCAGAAATCTCCTCGAAAAACTGTTTTTT
size: many; D: TRBD2; length: 17; J: TRBJ2-3; V: TRBV7-3; CDR3: CASSSRLAGDRTDTQYF; DNA: TGTGCCAGCAGCTCGCGACTAGCGGGGGACCGCACAGATACGCAGTATTTT
size: .; D: .; length: 12; J: TRBJ1-2; V: TRBV13; CDR3: CASSLGESGYTF; DNA: TGTGCCAGCAGCTTGGGGGAATCTGGCTACACCTTC
size: many; D: TRBD1; length: 12; J: TRBJ1-1; V: TRBV20-1; CDR3: CSDPGQGEKAFF; DNA: TGCAGTGATCCGGGACAGGGGGAGAAAGCTTTCTTT
size: many; D: TRBD1; length: 13; J: TRBJ1-5; V: TRBV20-1; CDR3: CSANTGVGQPQHF; DNA: TGCAGTGCTAATACAGGGGTGGGTCAGCCCCAGCATTTT
size: .; D: .; length: 15; J: TRBJ2-1; V: TRBV7-2; CDR3: CASSPKGVGKNEQFF; DNA: TGTGCCAGCAGCCCAAAGGGGGTGGGAAAAAATGAGCAGTTCTTC
size: many; D: .; length: 13; J: TRBJ1-1; V: TRBV12-3/TRBV12-4; CDR3: CASSSRGDTEAFF; DNA: TGTGCCAGCAGTTCCAGGGGTGACACTGAAGCTTTCTTT
size: few; D: TRBD1; length: 15; J: TRBJ1-3; V: TRBV4-1; CDR3: CASSQIGTGRNTIYF; DNA: TGCGCCAGCAGCCAGATAGGGACAGGTAGAAACACCATATATTTT
size: many; D: .; length: 12; J: TRBJ1-2; V: TRBV24-1; CDR3: CATSDRSYGYTF; DNA: TGTGCCACCAGTGACAGATCCTATGGCTACACCTTC
size: many; D: TRBD1; length: 15; J: TRBJ2-4; V: TRBV12-3/TRBV12-4; CDR3: CASSFRGQGANIQYF; DNA: TGTGCCAGCAGTTTTAGGGGACAGGGGGCAAACATTCAGTACTTC
size: few; D: .; length: 17; J: TRBJ2-6; V: TRBV7-3; CDR3: CASSPTGTNSGANVLTF; DNA: TGTGCCAGCAGTCCCACAGGCACCAACTCTGGGGCCAACGTCCTGACTTTC
size: .; D: .; length: 15; J: TRBJ1-4; V: TRBV7-9; CDR3: CASTQLSSVSEKLFF; DNA: TGTGCCAGCACCCAACTTTCCAGTGTTTCTGAAAAACTGTTTTTT
size: .; D: .; length: 14; J: TRBJ2-6; V: TRBV29-1; CDR3: CSLGRYSGANVLTF; DNA: TGCAGCCTTGGACGGTACTCTGGGGCCAACGTCCTGACTTTC
size: many; D: TRBD1; length: 13; J: TRBJ1-4; V: TRBV29-1; CDR3: CSVPQGAEGKLFF; DNA: TGCAGCGTTCCTCAGGGGGCTGAAGGAAAACTGTTTTTT
size: .; D: TRBD2; length: 13; J: TRBJ2-3; V: TRBV11-3; CDR3: CASSRGGGDTQYF; DNA: TGTGCCAGCAGCCGGGGCGGGGGAGATACGCAGTATTTT
size: few; D: .; length: 15; J: TRBJ2-5; V: TRBV20-1; CDR3: CSARVWAGPMGTQYF; DNA: TGCAGTGCTAGAGTATGGGCAGGCCCGATGGGGACCCAGTACTTC
size: .; D: .; length: 15; J: TRBJ2-4; V: TRBV11-2; CDR3: CASSLDAGIRHIQYF; DNA: TGTGCCAGCAGCTTAGATGCCGGGATAAGGCACATTCAGTACTTC
size: few; D: TRBD2; length: 14; J: TRBJ2-2; V: TRBV20-1; CDR3: CSADRGGHTGELFF; DNA: TGCAGTGCTGATCGGGGGGGCCACACCGGGGAGCTGTTTTTT
size: .; D: .; length: 15; J: TRBJ1-4; V: TRBV15; CDR3: CATSRGGIGNEKLFF; DNA: TGTGCCACCAGCAGAGGTGGCATTGGCAATGAAAAACTGTTTTTT
size: .; D: .; length: 18; J: TRBJ1-6; V: TRBV7-2; CDR3: CASSLGGGLSPYNSPLHF; DNA: TGTGCCAGCAGTCTCGGGGGAGGCCTCTCCCCCTATAATTCACCCCTCCACTTT
size: .; D: TRBD1; length: 11; J: TRBJ1-2; V: TRBV20-1; CDR3: CSARGQGDDTF; DNA: TGCAGTGCTAGAGGACAGGGGGATGACACCTTC
size: many; D: .; length: 14; J: TRBJ2-7; V: TRBV7-2; CDR3: CASSRSDGYDEQYF; DNA: TGTGCCAGCAGCAGATCGGACGGCTACGACGAGCAGTACTTC
size: few; D: TRBD1; length: 13; J: TRBJ2-7; V: TRBV12-3/TRBV12-4; CDR3: CASSSGTGGEQYF; DNA: TGTGCCAGCAGCTCCGGGACAGGGGGCGAGCAGTACTTC
size: few; D: .; length: 15; J: TRBJ2-1; V: TRBV5-1; CDR3: CASSLARASGNEQFF; DNA: TGCGCCAGCAGCTTGGCCCGTGCATCCGGCAATGAGCAGTTCTTC
size: few; D: TRBD2; length: 17; J: TRBJ2-3; V: TRBV24-1; CDR3: CATSESGTSGVVDTQYF; DNA: TGTGCCACCAGTGAGTCCGGGACTAGCGGGGTAGTGGATACGCAGTATTTT
size: .; D: .; length: 14; J: TRBJ2-7; V: TRBV6-5; CDR3: CASRRPGLLYEQYF; DNA: TGTGCCAGCAGGCGTCCGGGACTTTTATACGAGCAGTACTTC
size: many; D: .; length: 14; J: TRBJ2-2; V: TRBV5-1; CDR3: CASSFVGTTGELFF; DNA: TGCGCCAGCAGCTTTGTAGGAACCACCGGGGAGCTGTTTTTT
size: many; D: TRBD1; length: 12; J: TRBJ2-1; V: TRBV7-3; CDR3: CASSSQGGEQFF; DNA: TGTGCCAGCAGCTCACAGGGGGGTGAGCAGTTCTTC
size: few; D: .; length: 16; J: TRBJ1-3; V: TRBV4-3; CDR3: CASSQRIGNSGNTIYF; DNA: TGCGCCAGCAGCCAGAGGATCGGGAACTCTGGAAACACCATATATTTT
size: few; D: TRBD1; length: 16; J: TRBJ2-1; V: TRBV28; CDR3: CASSSQGANTYNEQFF; DNA: TGTGCCAGCAGTTCACAGGGGGCCAACACTTACAATGAGCAGTTCTTC